Each of the 27 T cell receptor beta chains below was sequenced from the same sample in a study of beta chain features in type 1 diabetes. These receptors' antigens are unknown. The isolated RNA, all of it, was reverse transcribed, so expressed TCRB transcripts were what got sequenced. Using immunoSEQ multiplex PCR, the repertoire was profiled, and TCRdb retains in-frame clones only, with some absent. Of around 250,000 clones listed, approximately 15% are singletons. Study-level results: Type 1 diabetes patients had moderately but significantly shorter TCRB CDR3s in all four CD4+ subsets.

Sequences were obtained from naive CD4+ T cells from blood. The receptor set was obtained from a man aged 25-40 years with type 1 diabetes.

This clone occurred a few times. V is TRBV30 and J is TRBJ2-5; D is uncertain. This CDR3 comprises 13 residues. Trimming pared 0 bases from V and 6 bases from J, leaving 11 bases between. CDR1 and CDR2 from the germline V gene are GTSNPN and SVGIG (reference sequence). In DNA, the CDR3 is TGTGCCTGGAGTGTATTGGTTGGGCAGACCCAGTACTTC. Amino acids: CAWSVLVGQTQYF.

This clone was seen a handful of times. This chain joins TRBV2 and TRBJ2-1; TRBD2 matches at 10 bases. The CDR3 contains 15 residues. CDR1 is SNHLY and CDR2 is FYNNEI in the germline V gene. Trimming at V came to 9 bases and at J to 4 bases, leaving 9 bases not matched to a gene. The CDR3 reads CASGRRAGGYNEQFF. The CDR3 DNA reads as TGTGCCAGTGGGAGGCGAGCGGGAGGGTACAATGAGCAGTTCTTC.

The genes are TRBV25-1 and TRBJ2-3, with 13 bases that match TRBD2. J gave up 6 bases and V 2 bases, and 8 bases lay outside the gene matches. The germline V gene encodes CDR1 MGHDK and CDR2 SYGVNS. The CDR3 contains 17 residues. Written as DNA, the CDR3 is TGTGCCAGCAGTGAAAGAGGGAGGACTAGCGGGGGCGATACGCAGTATTTT. As protein: CASSERGRTSGGDTQYF. Looking up the rest from reference TRBV25-1 and TRBJ2-3 gives the full variable domain: EADIYQTPRYLVIGTGKKITLECSQTMGHDKMYWYQQDPGMELHLIHYSYGVNSTEKGDLSSESTVSRIRTEHFPLTLESARPSHTSQYLCASSERGRTSGGDTQYFGPGTRLTVL.

This chain links TRBV7-6 with TRBJ2-7, with TRBD1 as a possible D gene (5 bases). Germline V gene lookup returns CDR1 SGHVS and CDR2 FNYEAQ. V lost 1 base and J 4 bases, leaving 14 bases between the germline ends. This CDR3 is built from 15 residues. CDR3 in amino acids: CASSLGQGDTYEQYF. In DNA, the CDR3 is TGTGCCAGCAGCTTAGGGCAGGGTGATACGTACGAGCAGTACTTC.

This clone was observed a few times. The gene calls are TRBV5-1 and TRBJ1-1, with 8 bases matching TRBD1. V was pared by 2 bases and J by 4 bases, with 7 bases of the junction left unmatched. The CDR3 runs 15 residues. CDR1 and CDR2 from the germline V gene are SGHRS and YFSETQ. The CDR3 protein is CASSLLGQGGTEAFF. The CDR3 bases are TGCGCCAGCAGCTTACTAGGACAGGGCGGCACTGAAGCTTTCTTT.

This clone was detected a few times. The chain uses TRBV11-1 and TRBJ2-1; perhaps TRBD1 as D (6 bases). The V gene lost 1 base and the J gene lost 8 bases, with 12 bases spanning the gap. The CDR3 contains 14 residues. CDR1 is SGHAT and CDR2 is FQDESV in the germline V gene (reference sequence). The CDR3 DNA reads TGTGCCAGCAGCTTAGATTGGCAGGGGCATGAGCAGTTCTTC. This codes for CASSLDWQGHEQFF. Combining the CDR3 with reference TRBV11-1 and TRBJ2-1 gives the whole variable domain EAEVAQSPRYKITEKSQAVAFWCDPISGHATLYWYRQILGQGPELLVQFQDESVVDDSQLPKDRFSAERLKGVDSTLKIQPAELGDSAMYLCASSLDWQGHEQFFGPGTRLTVL.

Details on this clone: The sample holds other DNA sequences that translate to the same CDR3. The V gene is TRBV5-1, the J gene TRBJ2-3, with 7 bases that match TRBD1. Per the germline V gene, CDR1 is SGHRS and CDR2 is YFSETQ. V was pared by 4 bases and J by 3 bases, with 5 bases of the junction left unmatched. The CDR3 has 14 residues. CDR3 bases: TGCGCCAGCAGCACCGGGACAGTAACAGATACGCAGTATTTT. It translates to CASSTGTVTDTQYF.

This clone has just a few counts. The rearrangement uses TRBV18 and TRBJ1-1; D is possibly TRBD1 (5 bases). Germline values: CDR1 KGHSH, CDR2 LQKENI. V lost 6 bases and J lost 6, with 14 bases in between. This CDR3 is 13 amino acids long. The CDR3 sequence is CASSTTEDSEAFF. CDR3 coding DNA: TGTGCCAGCTCTACGACAGAGGATTCTGAAGCTTTCTTT.

The chain carries TRBV11-3 and TRBJ2-5, with D maybe TRBD1 (6 bases). Germline V gene sequence: CDR1 SGHNT, CDR2 YENEEA. The CDR3 extends over 14 amino acids. V shed 5 bases and J shed 5 bases, with 15 bases lying between them. This chain's CDR3 is CASSLGWGQETQYF. The CDR3 nucleotides read TGTGCCAGCAGCCTGGGCTGGGGGCAGGAGACCCAGTACTTC.

CDR3 region: CASSLALAGGPRTDTQYF. The CDR3 DNA follows: TGCGCCAGCAGCTTGGCGCTAGCGGGAGGGCCCCGGACAGATACGCAGTATTTT. V gene TRBV5-1 combines with J gene TRBJ2-3; TRBD2 matches at 12 bases. This CDR3 is built from 18 residues. Trimming at V came to 0 bases and at J to 3 bases, leaving 8 bases not matched to a gene. Germline CDR1 SGHRS, CDR2 YFSETQ.

The CDR3 loop is CASSPRIGIQGALNEQFF. For the CDR3, the DNA is TGTGCCAGCAGCCCCAGAATAGGTATACAGGGGGCTTTAAATGAGCAGTTCTTC. The chain carries TRBV9 and TRBJ2-1; 9 bases match TRBD1. V gave up 4 bases and J gave up 7 bases; unmatched junction bases: 18. The germline CDR1 and CDR2 sequences are SGDLS and YYNGEE. The CDR3 sequence is 18 residues long.

This clone turned up a few times. The chain joins TRBV2 to TRBJ2-7, with D tentatively TRBD1 (5 bases). The CDR3 is 13 amino acids. Germline-derived CDR1 and CDR2 are SNHLY and FYNNEI. The V end lost 6 bases, the J end lost 7 bases, and 16 bases lay between the germline ends. The DNA of the CDR3 is TGTGCCAGCAGCCGAACACAGGCCAGGGAGCAGTACTTC. Encoded protein: CASSRTQAREQYF.

The genes are TRBV2 and TRBJ2-7, with a tentative D call TRBD2 (5 bases). The CDR3 runs 14 residues. The germline V gene has CDR1 SNHLY and CDR2 FYNNEI. Trimming shortened V by 7 bases and J by 0 bases, and 13 bases separated the two germline ends. The CDR3 protein is CASKYRDNSYEQYF. In DNA form, the CDR3 reads TGTGCCAGCAAATACCGGGATAACTCCTACGAGCAGTACTTC. The complete variable domain, with remaining parts taken from reference TRBV2 and TRBJ2-7, reads EPEVTQTPSHQVTQMGQEVILRCVPISNHLYFYWYRQILGQKVEFLVSFYNNEISEKSEIFDDQFSVERPDGSNFTLKIRSTKLEDSAMYFCASKYRDNSYEQYFGPGTRLTVT.

The chain is built from TRBV5-6 and TRBJ2-3; 7 nucleotides match TRBD2. Germline V CDR1 and CDR2: SGHDT, YYEEEE. The V and J ends lost 0 bases and 4 bases, in that order; junction bases with no gene match: 5. CDR3 length equals 15 residues. DNA for the CDR3: TGTGCCAGCAGCTTGGTTGCGGGAGCGTCAGATACGCAGTATTTT. Amino acid sequence: CASSLVAGASDTQYF.

This clone turned up a few times. The chain links TRBV5-4 to TRBJ2-3, with D perhaps TRBD2 (6 bases). V lost 4 bases to trimming and J lost 4 bases, with 16 bases between them. The CDR3 extends over 15 amino acids. Germline-derived CDR1 and CDR2 are SGHNT and YYREEE (reference sequence). The CDR3 DNA reads TGTGCCAGCAGCCCCGGACGGCTAGCGCCAGATACGCAGTATTTT. This codes for CASSPGRLAPDTQYF.

Only a few counts were recorded for this clone. The V call is TRBV30, the J call TRBJ1-4, with 7 bases aligning to TRBD1. CDR3 length: 15 residues. The V gene end was trimmed by 2 bases and the J gene end by 7 bases; junction bases not matched to a gene: 10. The germline CDR1 and CDR2 sequences are GTSNPN and SVGIG (reference sequence). The CDR3 sequence: CAWSLRRQGREKLFF. CDR3 DNA sequence: TGTGCCTGGAGTTTGCGGAGACAGGGTCGTGAAAAACTGTTTTTT.

The rearrangement links TRBV4-2 to TRBJ1-1; D is possibly TRBD1 (6 bases). There are 15 residues in the CDR3. From germline, CDR1 is LGHNA and CDR2 YNFKEQ. With 0 bases removed from V and 1 base from J, the gap between germline ends came to 9 bases. CDR3: CASSQDRGANTEAFF. For the CDR3, the DNA is TGTGCCAGCAGCCAAGATCGGGGGGCGAACACTGAAGCTTTCTTT.

This clone has more than one count but fewer than ten. The chain uses TRBV27 and TRBJ2-7; D is perhaps TRBD1 (6 bases). The length of the CDR3 is 15 residues. Trimming left V 5 bases short and J 3 bases short, with 17 bases between. Germline loops: CDR1 MNHEY, CDR2 SMNVEV (reference sequence). The CDR3 DNA reads TGTGCCAGCAGTCGCGACAACAGGGACCGCTACGAGCAGTACTTC. Translation: CASSRDNRDRYEQYF.

This chain links TRBV25-1 with TRBJ2-5, with D perhaps matching TRBD2 (5 bases). From germline, CDR1 is MGHDK and CDR2 SYGVNS. The V gene lost 3 bases and the J gene lost 4 bases, with 12 bases spanning the gap. The CDR3 length is 14 residues. The CDR3 loop reads CASSDRTAGETQYF. The CDR3 region has the DNA TGTGCCAGCAGTGACAGGACCGCGGGAGAGACCCAGTACTTC.

This clone was seen a few times. The V call is TRBV5-4, the J call TRBJ2-1, with D possibly matching TRBD2 (5 bases). Germline V gene data show CDR1 as SGHNT and CDR2 as YYREEE (reference sequence). This CDR3 is 13 amino acids long. V was cut by 4 bases and J by 9 bases, with 14 bases left in between. CDR3 sequence (DNA): TGTGCCAGCAGCGCCGGACTCCGGGGTGAGCAGTTCTTC. This translates into CASSAGLRGEQFF.

This clone was observed a few times. The rearrangement links TRBV25-1 to TRBJ1-6; 7 nucleotides align to TRBD1. Germline V gene lookup returns CDR1 MGHDK and CDR2 SYGVNS. Losses at the gene ends were 5 bases for V and 3 bases for J; bases not matched to a gene: 4. The CDR3 totals 15 residues. The CDR3 protein is CASSRGQLYNSPLHF. For the CDR3, the DNA is TGTGCCAGCAGTCGGGGACAGCTCTATAATTCACCCCTCCACTTT.

The chain has TRBV6-5 and TRBJ2-4; D gene unclear. The CDR3 has 16 residues. Germline V lookup: CDR1 MNHEY, CDR2 SVGAGI. V lost 0 bases, J lost 0 bases, and 9 bases lay in between. As DNA, the CDR3 is TGTGCCAGCAGTTACTCTTCACAGCTAGCCAAAAACATTCAGTACTTC. The encoded protein is CASSYSSQLAKNIQYF.

The chain couples TRBV5-1 to TRBJ2-1; 9 nucleotides align to TRBD2. Trimming took 2 bases from V and 5 from J; bases not matched to a gene: 2. This CDR3 comprises 14 residues. Germline lookup yields CDR1 SGHRS and CDR2 YFSETQ. The CDR3 nucleotides read TGCGCCAGCAGCTTTAGCGGGAGTCACAATGAGCAGTTCTTC. Residues: CASSFSGSHNEQFF.

This chain uses TRBV25-1 with TRBJ1-1; D gene uncertain. The CDR3 runs to 12 residues. V dropped 2 bases and J dropped 9 bases, with 10 bases sitting between them. Germline V gives CDR1 MGHDK, CDR2 SYGVNS. CDR3 sequence reads: CASSEPSGKAFF. For the CDR3, the DNA is TGTGCCAGCAGTGAACCGAGCGGGAAAGCTTTCTTT.

This clone was counted only a few times. The chain joins TRBV4-1 to TRBJ2-2, with D uncertain. CDR3 length equals 13 residues. In germline, CDR1 is MGHRA, CDR2 YSYEKL. With 0 bases removed from V and 6 bases from J, the gap between germline ends came to 5 bases. CDR3 in amino acids: CASSQDQAGELFF. The CDR3 DNA is TGCGCCAGCAGCCAAGACCAGGCCGGGGAGCTGTTTTTT.

This chain connects TRBV4-1 to TRBJ2-2; 8 bases map to TRBD1. The CDR3 spans 16 residues. The J segment lost 5 bases and the V segment lost 2 bases, leaving 7 bases of the junction unmatched. Germline CDR1 and CDR2: MGHRA and YSYEKL. The CDR3 DNA sequence: TGCGCCAGCAGCCAACCAGGACAGGGAGAAACCGGGGAGCTGTTTTTT. Translating it yields CASSQPGQGETGELFF.

This clone was recorded a few times. The chain has TRBV5-1 and TRBJ1-2, with TRBD1 identical over 8 bases. CDR1 is SGHRS, CDR2 YFSETQ, per germline. CDR3 length equals 14 residues. V lost 4 bases and J lost 8; bases outside the gene matches: 10. The DNA for the CDR3 is TGCGCCAGCAGCAGCCAGGGGGCTTCTTCCGGCTACACCTTC. Encoded protein: CASSSQGASSGYTF.